This T cell receptor (beta chain) was identified during a study of T cells in Graves' hyperthyroidism and ophthalmopathy. Study in general: Peripheral blood collection took place at initial diagnosis, before any treatment.

An absence of ophthalmopathy progression within 18 months meant stable Graves' hyperthyroidism. This clonotype was found a few times. Authors of the study amplified TCR beta CDR3 regions from RNA transcripts. During a first-round RT-PCR of the TCR CDR3, the HTBI primer set was used. TCRdb reprocessed the multiplex PCR reads via MiXCR and lists one record per CDR3 protein. This sample has approximately 370,000 distinct CDR3 sequences, with 14% to 15% found just once. V lost 3 bases to trimming and J lost 0 bases, with 7 bases between them. The CDR3 consists of 14 residues. Germline V gene sequence: CDR1 SGDLS, CDR2 YYNGEE.

The specimen was blood. The rearrangement joins TRBV9 to TRBJ1-3; no clear D. The sequence came from a woman aged 25 to 39 with Graves' hyperthyroidism. CDR3 region: CASSDRTSGNTIYF. In nucleotides, the CDR3 is TGTGCCAGCAGCGACCGGACCTCTGGAAACACCATATATTTT.